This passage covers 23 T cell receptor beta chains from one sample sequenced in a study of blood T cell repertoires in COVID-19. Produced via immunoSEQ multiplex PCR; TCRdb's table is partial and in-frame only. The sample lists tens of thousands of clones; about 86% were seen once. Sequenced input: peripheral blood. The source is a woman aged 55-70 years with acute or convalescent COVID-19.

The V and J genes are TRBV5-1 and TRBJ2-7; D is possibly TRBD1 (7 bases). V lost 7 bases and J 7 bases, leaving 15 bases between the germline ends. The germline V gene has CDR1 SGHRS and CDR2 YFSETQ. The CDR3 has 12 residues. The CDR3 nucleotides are TGCGCCAGCTGCGACCCAGGGGGGGAGCAGTACTTC. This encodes CASCDPGGEQYF.

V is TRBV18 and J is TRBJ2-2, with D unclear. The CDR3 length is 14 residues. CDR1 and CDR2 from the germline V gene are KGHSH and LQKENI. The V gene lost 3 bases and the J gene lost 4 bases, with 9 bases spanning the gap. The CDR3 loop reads CASSPLEVTGELFF. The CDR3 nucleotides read TGTGCCAGCTCACCCCTAGAGGTCACCGGGGAGCTGTTTTTT.

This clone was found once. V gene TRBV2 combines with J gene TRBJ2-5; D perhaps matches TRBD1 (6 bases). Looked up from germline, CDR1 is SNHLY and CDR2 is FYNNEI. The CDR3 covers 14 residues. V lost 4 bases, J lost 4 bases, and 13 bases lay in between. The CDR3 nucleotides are TGTGCCAGCAGTGCAGGGGCCGCCTTAGAGACCCAGTACTTC. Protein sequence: CASSAGAALETQYF.

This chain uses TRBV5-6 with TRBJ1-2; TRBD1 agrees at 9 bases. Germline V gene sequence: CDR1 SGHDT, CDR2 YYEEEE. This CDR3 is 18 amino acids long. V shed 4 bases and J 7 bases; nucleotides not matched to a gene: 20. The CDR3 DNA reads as TGTGCCAGCAGCGTACTAATCTCCGGGACAGGGCGCTGGGGTGGCTACACCTTC. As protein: CASSVLISGTGRWGGYTF.

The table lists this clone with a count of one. The CDR3 sequence: CASSYGPAQETQYF. CDR3 bases: TGTGCCAGCAGTTACGGCCCCGCACAAGAGACCCAGTACTTC. V is TRBV6-2 or TRBV6-3 and J is TRBJ2-5; D uncertain. Per the germline V gene, CDR1 is MNHEY and CDR2 is SVGEGT. V lost 2 bases and J 2 bases, leaving 9 bases between the germline ends. This CDR3 spans 14 amino acids.

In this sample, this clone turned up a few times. The CDR3 DNA is TGTGCCAGCAGGGGACAGGGAAATGAAAAACTGTTTTTT. Amino acids: CASRGQGNEKLFF. This sequence joins TRBV7-2 and TRBJ1-4; TRBD1 matches at 9 bases. Trimming cost V 6 bases and J 5 bases; bases outside gene matches: 1. The germline V gene encodes CDR1 SGHTA and CDR2 FQGNSA. The CDR3 spans 13 residues.

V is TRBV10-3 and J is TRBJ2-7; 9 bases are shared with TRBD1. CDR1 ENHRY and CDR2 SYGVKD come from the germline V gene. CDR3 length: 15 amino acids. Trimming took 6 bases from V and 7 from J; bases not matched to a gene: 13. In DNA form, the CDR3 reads TGTGCCATCAGCGGTACAGGGGGCGCAGTTAAAGAGCAGTACTTC. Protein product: CAISGTGGAVKEQYF.

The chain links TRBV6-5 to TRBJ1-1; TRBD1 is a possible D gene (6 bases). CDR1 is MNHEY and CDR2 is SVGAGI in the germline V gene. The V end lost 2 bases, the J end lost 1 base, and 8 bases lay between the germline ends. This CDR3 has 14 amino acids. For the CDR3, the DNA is TGTGCCAGCAGTTACGCGGACAGGAACACTGAAGCTTTCTTT. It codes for CASSYADRNTEAFF.

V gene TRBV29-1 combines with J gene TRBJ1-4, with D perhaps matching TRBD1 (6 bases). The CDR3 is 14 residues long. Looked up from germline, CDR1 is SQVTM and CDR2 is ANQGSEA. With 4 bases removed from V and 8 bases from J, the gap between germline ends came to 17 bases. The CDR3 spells CSVGGGAGTEKLFF. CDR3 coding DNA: TGCAGCGTTGGAGGGGGGGCTGGGACGGAAAAACTGTTTTTT.

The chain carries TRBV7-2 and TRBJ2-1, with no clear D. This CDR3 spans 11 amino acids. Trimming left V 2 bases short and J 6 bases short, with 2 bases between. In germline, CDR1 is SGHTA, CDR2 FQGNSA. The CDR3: CASSLRNEQFF. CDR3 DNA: TGTGCCAGCAGCTTACGCAATGAGCAGTTCTTC. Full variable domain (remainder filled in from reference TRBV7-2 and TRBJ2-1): GAGVSQSPSNKVTEKGKDVELRCDPISGHTALYWYRQSLGQGLEFLIYFQGNSAPDKSGLPSDRFSAERTGGSVSTLTIQRTQQEDSAVYLCASSLRNEQFFGPGTRLTVL.

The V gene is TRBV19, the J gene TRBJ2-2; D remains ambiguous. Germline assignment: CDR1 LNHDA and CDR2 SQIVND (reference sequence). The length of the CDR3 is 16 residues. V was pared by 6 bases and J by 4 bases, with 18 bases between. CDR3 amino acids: CASRLASQLGTGELFF. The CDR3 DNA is TGTGCCAGTAGGTTGGCTAGTCAATTGGGCACCGGGGAGCTGTTTTTT.

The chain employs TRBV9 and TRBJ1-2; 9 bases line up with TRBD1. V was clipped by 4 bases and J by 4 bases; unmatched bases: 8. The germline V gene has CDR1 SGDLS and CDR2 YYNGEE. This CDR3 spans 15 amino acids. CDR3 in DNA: TGTGCCAGCAGCCAAGCGACAGGGGGTACCTATGGCTACACCTTC. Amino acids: CASSQATGGTYGYTF. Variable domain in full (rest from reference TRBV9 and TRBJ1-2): DSGVTQTPKHLITATGQRVTLRCSPRSGDLSVYWYQQSLDQGLQFLIQYYNGEERAKGNILERFSAQQFPDLHSELNLSSLELGDSALYFCASSQATGGTYGYTFGSGTRLTVV.

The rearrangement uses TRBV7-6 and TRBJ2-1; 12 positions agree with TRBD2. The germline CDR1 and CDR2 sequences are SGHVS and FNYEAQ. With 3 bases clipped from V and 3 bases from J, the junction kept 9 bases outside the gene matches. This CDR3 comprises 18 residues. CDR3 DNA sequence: TGTGCCAGCAGCTTGGCTAGGACTAGCGGGGATTACTACAATGAGCAGTTCTTC. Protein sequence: CASSLARTSGDYYNEQFF.

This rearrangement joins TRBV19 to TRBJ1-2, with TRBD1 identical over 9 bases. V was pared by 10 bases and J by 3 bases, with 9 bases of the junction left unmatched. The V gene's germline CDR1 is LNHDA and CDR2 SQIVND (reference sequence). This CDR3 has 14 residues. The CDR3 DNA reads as TGTGCCACCAAGCTGACAGGGGGAGACTATGGCTACACCTTC. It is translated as CATKLTGGDYGYTF.

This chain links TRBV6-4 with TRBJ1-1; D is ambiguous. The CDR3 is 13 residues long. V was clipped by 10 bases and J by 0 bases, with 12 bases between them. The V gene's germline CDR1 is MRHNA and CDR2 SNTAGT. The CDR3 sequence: CAITTPLNTEAFF. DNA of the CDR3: TGTGCCATTACGACTCCCCTGAACACTGAAGCTTTCTTT.

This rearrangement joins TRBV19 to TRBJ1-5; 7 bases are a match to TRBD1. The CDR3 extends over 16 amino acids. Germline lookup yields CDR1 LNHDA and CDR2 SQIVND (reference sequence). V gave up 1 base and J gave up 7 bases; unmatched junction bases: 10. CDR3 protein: CASSIVSAGGYQPQHF. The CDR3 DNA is TGTGCCAGTAGTATAGTATCGGCAGGGGGGTACCAGCCCCAGCATTTT. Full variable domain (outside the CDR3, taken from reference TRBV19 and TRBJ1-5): DGGITQSPKYLFRKEGQNVTLSCEQNLNHDAMYWYRQDPGQGLRLIYYSQIVNDFQKGDIAEGYSVSREKKESFPLTVTSAQKNPTAFYLCASSIVSAGGYQPQHFGDGTRLSIL.

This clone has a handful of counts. CDR3: CASSLNRGQPQHF. As DNA, the CDR3 is TGTGCCAGCAGCCTCAACAGGGGTCAGCCCCAGCATTTT. The chain employs TRBV7-8 and TRBJ1-5, with 7 nucleotides matching TRBD1. The CDR3 extends over 13 amino acids. Germline trimming cut 5 bases from V and 6 bases from J; bases unmatched to any gene: 4. CDR1 SGHVS and CDR2 FQNEAQ come from the germline V gene.

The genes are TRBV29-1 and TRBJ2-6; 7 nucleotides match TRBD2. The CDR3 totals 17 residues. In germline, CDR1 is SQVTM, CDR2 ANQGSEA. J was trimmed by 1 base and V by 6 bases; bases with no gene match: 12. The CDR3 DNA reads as TGCAGCGTGGGTCCACAGGCGGGAGCATCTGGGGCCAACGTCCTGACTTTC. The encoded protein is CSVGPQAGASGANVLTF.

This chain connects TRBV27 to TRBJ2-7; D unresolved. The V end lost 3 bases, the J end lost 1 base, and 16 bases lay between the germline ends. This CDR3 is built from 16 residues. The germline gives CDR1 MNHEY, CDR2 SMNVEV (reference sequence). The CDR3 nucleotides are TGTGCCAGCAGTTTCAGGCTGGCCGTATCGTCCTACGAGCAGTACTTC. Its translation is CASSFRLAVSSYEQYF.

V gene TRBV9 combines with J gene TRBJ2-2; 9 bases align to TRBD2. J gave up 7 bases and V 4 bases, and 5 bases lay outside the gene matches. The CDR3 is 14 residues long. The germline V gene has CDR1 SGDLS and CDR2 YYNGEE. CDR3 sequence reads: CASSRSSGDGELFF. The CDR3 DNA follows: TGTGCCAGCAGCCGTTCTAGCGGGGACGGGGAGCTGTTTTTT.

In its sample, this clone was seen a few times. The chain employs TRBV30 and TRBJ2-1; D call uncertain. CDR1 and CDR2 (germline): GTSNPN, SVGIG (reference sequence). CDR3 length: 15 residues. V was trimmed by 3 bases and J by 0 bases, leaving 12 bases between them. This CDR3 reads CAWRLMRSSYNEQFF. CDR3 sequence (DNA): TGTGCCTGGAGACTAATGCGGAGCTCCTACAATGAGCAGTTCTTC.

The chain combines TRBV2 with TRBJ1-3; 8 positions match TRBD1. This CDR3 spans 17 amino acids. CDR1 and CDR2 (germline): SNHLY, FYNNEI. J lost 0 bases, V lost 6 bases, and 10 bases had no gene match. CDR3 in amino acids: CASRETRTGRSGNTIYF. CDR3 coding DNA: TGTGCCAGCAGAGAAACAAGGACAGGGCGCTCTGGAAACACCATATATTTT. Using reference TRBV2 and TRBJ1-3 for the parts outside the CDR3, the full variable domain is EPEVTQTPSHQVTQMGQEVILRCVPISNHLYFYWYRQILGQKVEFLVSFYNNEISEKSEIFDDQFSVERPDGSNFTLKIRSTKLEDSAMYFCASRETRTGRSGNTIYFGEGSWLTVV.

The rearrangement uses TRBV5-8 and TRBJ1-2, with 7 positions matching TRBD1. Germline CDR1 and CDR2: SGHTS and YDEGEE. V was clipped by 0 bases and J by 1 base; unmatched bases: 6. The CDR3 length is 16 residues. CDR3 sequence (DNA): TGTGCCAGCAGCTTGGCGACGACAGGGAATAACTATGGCTACACCTTC. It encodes CASSLATTGNNYGYTF.